A selection of T cell receptor beta chains follows, all from one sample in a study of blood T cell repertoires in COVID-19. Only in-frame clones appear in the TCRdb table, and some are missing; sequencing was by immunoSEQ multiplex PCR. The table includes some 200,000 clones, 65% to 90% detected once. Sequencing input: PBMCs or T cells enriched from blood (not recorded which). The source is a man aged 40-49 years who had recovered from COVID-19. CDR3s include the opening cysteine and the closing phenylalanine or tryptophan. The D gene is left open where the match is weak. Some rows have no size entry. The others give once, few or many, or a class for an expanded clone.

>TRBJ2-5|.|many|TRBV6-1
CASSEAAQTQYF
TGTGCCAGCAGTGAAGCGGCCCAAACCCAGTACTTC
>TRBJ2-1|TRBD2|.|TRBV24-1
CATSPSGFIDEQFF
TGTGCCACCAGCCCTAGCGGTTTCATAGATGAGCAGTTCTTC
>TRBJ2-7|TRBD1|.|TRBV28
CASSMSPTGSSYEQYF
TGTGCCAGCAGTATGTCCCCGACAGGGTCATCCTACGAGCAGTACTTC
>TRBJ1-1|.|.|TRBV27
CASSLATGMNTEAFF
TGTGCCAGCAGTTTAGCTACAGGGATGAACACTGAAGCTTTCTTT
>TRBJ2-2|.|.|TRBV6-6
CASSWGQGDTGELFF
TGTGCCAGCAGTTGGGGGCAGGGAGACACCGGGGAGCTGTTTTTT
>TRBJ2-1|.|.|TRBV3-1/TRBV3-2
CASSQGAADEQFF
TGTGCCAGCAGCCAAGGGGCAGCCGATGAGCAGTTCTTC
>TRBJ1-1|TRBD1|.|TRBV4-3
CASSQVEGNRGNTEAFF
TGCGCCAGCAGCCAAGTCGAGGGAAACAGGGGGAACACTGAAGCTTTCTTT
>TRBJ1-5|TRBD1|few|TRBV7-2
CASSLGRDRGIQPQHF
TGTGCCAGCAGCTTAGGACGGGACAGGGGGATTCAGCCCCAGCATTTT
>TRBJ1-3|TRBD1|.|TRBV4-2
CASSQAGQVRSGNTIYF
TGTGCCAGCAGCCAAGCGGGACAGGTTCGCTCTGGAAACACCATATATTTT
>TRBJ1-2|TRBD1|.|TRBV25-1
CASSEFGDRGRHGYTF
TGTGCCAGCAGTGAATTCGGGGACAGGGGACGACATGGCTACACCTTC
>TRBJ1-3|TRBD1|.|TRBV6-5
CASSYSYGQGRNTIYF
TGTGCCAGCAGTTACTCTTATGGACAGGGTCGAAACACCATATATTTT
>TRBJ2-7|.|.|TRBV3-1/TRBV3-2
CASSQDRVYDEQYF
TGTGCCAGCAGCCAAGATCGGGTTTACGACGAGCAGTACTTC
>TRBJ2-3|TRBD2|.|TRBV11-1
CASSLGAGSTDTQYF
TGTGCCAGCAGCTTGGGAGCGGGGAGCACAGATACGCAGTATTTT
>TRBJ2-6|TRBD1|.|TRBV7-2
CASSPYGTDSGANVLTF
TGTGCCAGCAGCCCCTACGGGACAGACTCTGGGGCCAACGTCCTGACTTTC
>TRBJ1-4|TRBD1|.|TRBV11-2
CASSLKGGVVEKLFF
TGTGCCAGCAGCTTAAAAGGGGGCGTTGTTGAAAAACTGTTTTTT
>TRBJ2-1|TRBD2|.|TRBV27
CASSPTRLAGEYNEQFF
TGTGCCAGCAGTCCAACTCGACTAGCGGGAGAATACAATGAGCAGTTCTTC
>TRBJ1-1|.|.|TRBV5-8
CASSFAPNTEAFF
TGTGCCAGCAGCTTTGCGCCCAACACTGAAGCTTTCTTT
>TRBJ2-2|TRBD1|.|TRBV10-1
CASSTSRTGPGELFF
TGCGCCAGCAGTACTAGCCGGACAGGGCCCGGGGAGCTGTTTTTT
>TRBJ1-2|.|few|TRBV2
CASSDTAGHGGYTF
TGTGCCAGCAGTGACACGGCAGGCCACGGCGGCTACACCTTC
>TRBJ2-3|TRBD1|.|TRBV5-1
CASSGRDRDTDTQYF
TGCGCCAGCAGCGGCCGGGACAGGGACACAGATACGCAGTATTTT
>TRBJ1-6|TRBD1|.|TRBV27
CASRGTGDYNSPLHF
TGTGCCAGCAGGGGGACAGGGGACTATAATTCACCCCTCCACTTT
>TRBJ2-1|.|.|TRBV7-9
CASSPGGYNEQFF
TGTGCCAGCAGCCCAGGAGGTTACAATGAGCAGTTCTTC
>TRBJ2-1|TRBD2|.|TRBV6-2/TRBV6-3
CASSYYRLAGVWNEQFF
TGTGCCAGCAGTTATTATAGACTAGCGGGAGTATGGAATGAGCAGTTCTTC